The 8 T cell receptor beta chains below all came from one sample that was sequenced in a study of T cells in Graves' hyperthyroidism and ophthalmopathy (dated by TCRdb to 2018 to 2020). The protocol used for the library was multiplex PCR. The data were produced on an Illumina HiSeq 2000. TCR beta CDR3 regions were amplified from RNA transcripts. The TCR CDR3 was subjected to a first round of RT-PCR using the HTBI primer set and the Qiagen OneStep RT-PCR kit. Clones were called with MiXCR by TCRdb after fastp trimmed the public reads at Q25, and only in-frame beta chains were retained. Here each entry gathers all rows of one CDR3 protein and keeps the most common genes and DNA. This sample has about 700,000 distinct CDR3 sequences in its table, and 12% to 15% of those were observed once. The ten largest clones represent roughly 10% of the sample. The specimen was blood. The receptor set was obtained from a woman under 30 with Graves' hyperthyroidism.

The sample holds a few counts of this clonotype. The genes are TRBV12-3 or TRBV12-4 and TRBJ2-3; perhaps TRBD1 as D (5 bases). The CDR3 is 15 amino acids. V was shortened by 5 bases and J by 2 bases, with 14 bases between the two germline ends. CDR3: CASSPGPAYTDTQYF. The CDR3 coding sequence is TGTGCCAGCAGTCCAGGGCCGGCGTACACAGATACGCAGTATTTT.

The chain employs TRBV9 and TRBJ2-1; D is perhaps TRBD1 (6 bases). The tail of the sequence fits TRBJ2-7 better, so the J call may be wrong. Germline-derived CDR1 and CDR2 are SGDLS and YYNGEE. The CDR3 consists of 17 residues. DNA for the CDR3: TGTGCCAGCAGTGACAATACAGGGTCCGGGTCCTACAATGAGCAGTACTTC. This encodes CASSDNTGSGSYNEQYF.

The table lists this clonotype with many counts. The chain is built from TRBV10-3 and TRBJ1-1; D possibly corresponds to TRBD1 (5 bases). Germline V CDR1 and CDR2: ENHRY, SYGVKD. V was pared by 10 bases and J by 0 bases, with 15 bases between. The CDR3 spans 14 residues. The CDR3 nucleotides read TGTGCCAGCCTTCGGGACGGGTTGAACACTGAAGCTTTCTTT. This translates into CASLRDGLNTEAFF.

The sample holds a few counts of this clonotype. The chain combines TRBV20-1 with TRBJ2-2; 11 nucleotides align to TRBD1. The CDR3 extends over 15 amino acids. The V gene end was trimmed by 4 bases and the J gene end by 8 bases; junction bases not matched to a gene: 9. Germline lookup yields CDR1 DFQATT and CDR2 SNEGSKA (reference sequence). The CDR3 here is CSATRTGGFSGELFF. Here the CDR3 DNA reads TGCAGTGCTACTCGGACAGGGGGCTTCTCGGGGGAGCTGTTTTTT.

This clonotype occurred many times. The DNA of the CDR3 is TGCGCCAGCAGCTTGGACAGGGGGCGAGTCAATGAGCAGTTCTTC. This translates into CASSLDRGRVNEQFF. The chain uses TRBV5-1 and TRBJ2-1, with 9 bases aligning to TRBD1. The ends lost 0 bases at V and 6 bases at J; junction bases unmatched: 4. The CDR3 is 15 residues long. CDR1 and CDR2 from the germline V gene are SGHRS and YFSETQ. The complete variable domain, with remaining parts taken from reference TRBV5-1 and TRBJ2-1, reads KAGVTQTPRYLIKTRGQQVTLSCSPISGHRSVSWYQQTPGQGLQFLFEYFSETQRNKGNFPGRFSGRQFSNSRSEMNVSTLELGDSALYLCASSLDRGRVNEQFFGPGTRLTVL.

Many counts were recorded for this clonotype. V usage is TRBV3-1 and J usage is TRBJ2-7; D unresolved. This CDR3 region has 13 residues. The V end lost 2 bases, the J end lost 0 bases, and 5 bases lay between the germline ends. The germline CDR1 and CDR2 sequences are LGHDT and YNNKEL (reference sequence). The CDR3, as DNA: TGTGCCAGCAGCCAACAGAGCTCCTACGAGCAGTACTTC. As protein: CASSQQSSYEQYF.

This clonotype was observed a handful of times. This rearrangement joins TRBV6-5 to TRBJ1-4, with 10 bases aligning to TRBD1. The CDR3 runs to 16 residues. Germline assignment: CDR1 MNHEY and CDR2 SVGAGI. J gave up 10 bases and V 0 bases, and 8 bases lay outside the gene matches. Here the CDR3 reads CASSYSYSGQGLKLFF. DNA of the CDR3: TGTGCCAGCAGTTACTCGTATTCGGGACAGGGGCTAAAACTGTTTTTT.

In this sample, this clonotype turned up many times. The chain links TRBV29-1 to TRBJ1-1, with D perhaps matching TRBD1 (5 bases). CDR1 and CDR2 (germline): SQVTM, ANQGSEA. This CDR3 region has 13 residues. The V end lost 3 bases, the J end lost 8 bases, and 16 bases lay between the germline ends. CDR3 sequence reads: CSVEGLYHREAFF. The CDR3 nucleotides read TGCAGCGTTGAGGGGCTCTACCACAGGGAAGCTTTCTTT.